The text below deals with one TCR beta chain. The entry originates in a study of blood T cell repertoires in COVID-19. Study summary: T cells, B-cell-depleted T cells, or PBMCs provided the cDNA or gDNA that served as material.

Trimming removed 0 bases at V and 0 bases at J, with 8 bases between. Germline V CDR1 and CDR2: MNHEY, SVGEGT. The CDR3 contains 15 residues. TCRdb's copy holds only in-frame clones and misses some; the assay was immunoSEQ multiplex PCR. The repertoire holds about 280,000 clones, about nine tenths seen once, with about 10% in the top ten. The material sequenced was peripheral blood. The chain combines TRBV6-2 or TRBV6-3 with TRBJ1-1; D is uncertain. This receptor was obtained from a woman under 40 with COVID-19, enrolled during active disease. The CDR3 here is CASSYSSTVNTEAFF. The CDR3, as DNA: TGTGCCAGCAGTTACTCGAGCACAGTGAACACTGAAGCTTTCTTT.